These T cell receptor beta chains were read from a single sample in a study of OX40 agonist ivuxolimab in advanced cancers. The protocol was immunoSEQ multiplex PCR, while the TCRdb copy is restricted to in-frame clones and leaves out a portion. The sample lists more than 55,000 clones; roughly 88% were seen once. The material sequenced was CD4+ or CD8+ T cells sorted from blood, taken in a trial of the OX40 agonist ivuxolimab. The source is an adult with an advanced solid tumor such as melanoma, head and neck, liver or kidney cancer. Both conserved end residues are part of each CDR3. D genes are given only for firm matches. Expanded clones are given a class, and other clones once, few, many or no size at all.

size,V,J,length,D,DNA,CDR3
.,TRBV7-6,TRBJ1-1,13,.,TGTGCCAGCAGCTTAGGTCTGGGGTTTCTGGCTTTCTTT,CASSLGLGFLAFF
.,TRBV29-1,TRBJ2-7,13,TRBD1,TGCAGCGCCCGGGACAGGGGGCTCGGCGAGCAGTACTTC,CSARDRGLGEQYF
.,TRBV7-2,TRBJ2-3,15,.,TGTGCCAGCAGCTTAACTAGTGAGGCCCCCCGGACGCAGTATTTT,CASSLTSEAPRTQYF
.,TRBV10-3,TRBJ2-5,14,.,TGTGCCATCAGTGCAAGACAGGTCCAAGAGACCCAGTACTTC,CAISARQVQETQYF
.,TRBV28,TRBJ1-2,15,.,TGTGCCAGCAGTTCCCCGCCGGGACTGCTGGGTGGCTACACCTTC,CASSSPPGLLGGYTF
.,TRBV7-9,TRBJ1-1,15,.,TGTGCCAGCAGCTTAGCTCGGACCCAGGGCACTGAAGCTTTCTTT,CASSLARTQGTEAFF
.,TRBV5-1,TRBJ1-6,14,.,TGCGCCAGCAGCTTGGAACATGGCAATTCACCCCTCCACTTT,CASSLEHGNSPLHF
.,TRBV27,TRBJ2-1,13,.,TGTGCCAGCACTCGGCTAGCGAACAATGAGCAGTTCTTC,CASTRLANNEQFF
once,TRBV18,TRBJ1-3,15,.,TGTGCCAGCTCACCCCCCGGGGGTCTTGTAAACACCATATATTTT,CASSPPGGLVNTIYF
.,TRBV15,TRBJ2-7,17,.,TGTGCCACCAGCAGAGAAGCGTTGGGAATTAGGACCTACGAGCAGTACTTC,CATSREALGIRTYEQYF
.,TRBV5-1,TRBJ1-1,15,.,TGCGCCAGCAGCTTAGAATTGGGGGGTTCCACTGAAGCTTTCTTT,CASSLELGGSTEAFF
.,TRBV19,TRBJ1-5,16,.,TGTGCCAGTAGCCTCCTCCCCTCGGGTCCTAATCAGCCCCAGCATTTT,CASSLLPSGPNQPQHF
few,TRBV6-6,TRBJ1-5,12,.,TGTGCCAGCACCAGGGCAAGAGAGCCCCAGCATTTT,CASTRAREPQHF
.,TRBV19,TRBJ1-5,14,.,TGTGCCAGTAGTATAGTGGAGAACAATCAGCCCCAGCATTTT,CASSIVENNQPQHF
few,TRBV19,TRBJ1-5,14,.,TGTGCCAGTAGTGGGCGGTCCACTTATCAGCCCCAGCATTTT,CASSGRSTYQPQHF
once,TRBV11-2,TRBJ1-2,13,.,TGTGCCAGCAGCGTGGACAGTGGACTAGGCTACACCTTC,CASSVDSGLGYTF
.,TRBV5-1,TRBJ2-5,15,.,TGCGCCAGCAGCTTGGCGCCAATCCAAGGGGGGACCCAGTACTTC,CASSLAPIQGGTQYF
.,TRBV7-9,TRBJ1-1,13,.,TGTGCCAGCAGTAAAGGGAGGGAGACTGAAGCTTTCTTT,CASSKGRETEAFF
.,TRBV10-2,TRBJ2-2,14,TRBD2,TGCGCCACCAAAGCGGGGGTTTACACCGGGGAGCTGTTTTTT,CATKAGVYTGELFF
.,TRBV5-4,TRBJ1-1,15,.,TGTGCCAGCAGCTTGGAGAACAGAGTGAACACTGAAGCTTTCTTT,CASSLENRVNTEAFF
.,TRBV7-2,TRBJ2-4,16,.,TGTGCCAGCAGCTCCCAAGGCGGGGATTCCAAAAACATTCAGTACTTC,CASSSQGGDSKNIQYF
few,TRBV27,TRBJ2-5,13,.,TGTGCCAGCAGTTTAAATATTATGGAGACCCAGTACTTC,CASSLNIMETQYF
.,TRBV7-6,TRBJ2-3,12,.,TGTGCCAGCAGCACAACCACAGATACGCAGTATTTT,CASSTTTDTQYF
.,TRBV5-4,TRBJ1-1,14,TRBD1,TGTGCCAGCAGTTTGGACAGGCCGAACACTGAAGCTTTCTTT,CASSLDRPNTEAFF
.,TRBV7-9,TRBJ1-2,16,.,TGTGCCAGCAGCCCCTATCACCTTTATCGGATCTATGGCTACACCTTC,CASSPYHLYRIYGYTF
.,TRBV7-2,TRBJ2-7,14,.,TGTGCCAGCAGCTTAGAACAGGGCCCCTACGAGCAGTACTTC,CASSLEQGPYEQYF
.,TRBV7-9,TRBJ2-2,15,.,TGTGCCAGCACTTTAGGGGCAGCGAACACCGGGGAGCTGTTTTTT,CASTLGAANTGELFF
.,TRBV2,TRBJ1-1,13,.,TGTGCCAGCAGACCGACAGTGAACACTGAAGCTTTCTTT,CASRPTVNTEAFF
.,TRBV11-1,TRBJ1-2,14,.,TGTGCCAGCAGCCCCCCGGGGCAGACTGATGGCTACACCTTC,CASSPPGQTDGYTF
.,TRBV5-1,TRBJ2-1,15,.,TGCGCCAGCAGCCCTCTTGGCGGGGCTTACAATGAGCAGTTCTTC,CASSPLGGAYNEQFF
.,TRBV6-6,TRBJ1-5,14,.,TGTGCCAGCTCCTTACTCGGGGGTGATCAGCCCCAGCATTTT,CASSLLGGDQPQHF
.,TRBV6-5,TRBJ1-5,16,TRBD1,TGTGCCAGCAGTTACTACGGGGCAGGGGGAAATCAGCCCCAGCATTTT,CASSYYGAGGNQPQHF
.,TRBV19,TRBJ1-3,16,TRBD1,TGTGCCAGTAGATTGGACAGGGTCGGTTCTGGAAGCACCATATATTTT,CASRLDRVGSGSTIYF
.,TRBV5-1,TRBJ2-7,14,.,TGCGCCAGCAGCTGGGGGTCGCCGCCGGGGGAGCAGTACTTC,CASSWGSPPGEQYF
.,TRBV7-6,TRBJ2-3,16,TRBD2,TGTGCCAGCAGCCAGGGACTAGCGGGGTCCACAGATACGCAGTATTTT,CASSQGLAGSTDTQYF
once,TRBV11-2,TRBJ2-7,14,TRBD1,TGTGCCAGCAGCTTAACACAGGGGGCTTACGAGCAGTACTTC,CASSLTQGAYEQYF
once,TRBV19,TRBJ1-3,16,.,TGTGCCAGTAGTATTCTCCAGACAGCAACTGGAAACACCATATATTTT,CASSILQTATGNTIYF
.,TRBV2,TRBJ2-5,13,.,TGTGCGTCAGAAAGGGCCCGGGGGGAGACCCAGTACTTC,CASERARGETQYF
.,TRBV9,TRBJ2-3,14,.,TGTGCCAGCAGCGTTTTCCCGGGCACAGATACGCAGTATTTT,CASSVFPGTDTQYF
.,TRBV27,TRBJ1-1,14,.,TGTGCCAGCAGTCCCTACAATTCAGGTACTGAAGCTTTCTTT,CASSPYNSGTEAFF
.,TRBV9,TRBJ2-3,15,.,TGTGCCTCCCAACCAGGGGGGGCCGTCGTGGATACGCAGTATTTT,CASQPGGAVVDTQYF
.,TRBV5-5,TRBJ2-7,14,TRBD1,TGTGCCAGCAGCCAAGGGACAGGGAGTCGGGAGCAGTACTTC,CASSQGTGSREQYF
.,TRBV11-1,TRBJ2-3,16,.,TGTGCCAGCGGAGTTGGGGTGGGCGGTCGCACAGATACGCAGTATTTT,CASGVGVGGRTDTQYF
once,TRBV7-6,TRBJ1-1,17,TRBD1,TGTGCCAGCAGCTCCGGACAGGGAGGGTCTCGGAACACTGAAGCTTTCTTT,CASSSGQGGSRNTEAFF
.,TRBV25-1,TRBJ2-5,14,.,TGTGCCAGCAGTGAAGCTGGGCAGCAAGAGACCCAGTACTTC,CASSEAGQQETQYF
few,TRBV19,TRBJ1-1,14,.,TGTGCCAGTAGTAGAGAGACAGCTAACACTGAAGCTTTCTTT,CASSRETANTEAFF